The rows below give T cell receptor beta chains drawn from one sample of a study of CD8+ T cells in alopecia areata. Clones were read by immunoSEQ multiplex PCR, and TCRdb kept only the in-frame ones, dropping some. The table includes about 130,000 clones, 49% detected once. Sequenced here: CD8+ T cells sorted from blood, sampled at week 0. The source of these receptors is a human donor with alopecia areata. The CDR3 runs from the conserved cysteine through the conserved F or W. D genes are given only for firm matches. Not every row has a clone size; where given, it reads once, few, many or a size class.

v_gene,abundance,j_gene,d_gene,CDR3nt,CDR3aa
TRBV4-3,few,TRBJ1-2,TRBD1,TGCGCCAGCAGCCACCCCTCCGGGACAGGGGGCGTCGGATATGGCTACACCTTC,CASSHPSGTGGVGYGYTF
TRBV6-5,.,TRBJ1-1,TRBD1,TGTGCCAGCAGAGACAGGGGCGGGGGCAACACTGAAGCTTTCTTT,CASRDRGGGNTEAFF
TRBV30,.,TRBJ2-3,.,TGTGCCTGGAGTGTAGGGTTCACAGATACGCAGTATTTT,CAWSVGFTDTQYF
TRBV7-9,.,TRBJ2-7,.,TGTGCCAGCAGCTTAGGTGGGGGAGAGCTATACGAGCAGTACTTC,CASSLGGGELYEQYF
TRBV13,.,TRBJ2-1,.,TGTGCCAGCAGCTTAGTAGGTCTGAATGAGCAGTTCTTC,CASSLVGLNEQFF
TRBV4-3,.,TRBJ1-5,TRBD1,TGCGCCAGCAGCCCAGGACAGGGGACGGGTCAGCCCCAGCATTTT,CASSPGQGTGQPQHF
TRBV12-5,.,TRBJ1-2,.,TGTGCTAGTGCCAACCCTGCGAACCCTGGCTATGGCTACACCTTC,CASANPANPGYGYTF
TRBV28,.,TRBJ1-2,TRBD1,TGTGCCAGCGACTCCCCCGGGACAGGGATCGACGACTATGGCTACACCTTC,CASDSPGTGIDDYGYTF
TRBV7-3,few,TRBJ2-5,TRBD2,TGTGCCAGCAGCTGGGGCGGGGGAACTCAAGAGACCCAGTACTTC,CASSWGGGTQETQYF
TRBV6-5,once,TRBJ1-1,.,TGTGCCAGCAGTCTATACATGGGCACTGAAGCTTTCTTT,CASSLYMGTEAFF
TRBV6-4,many,TRBJ2-3,TRBD1,TGTGCCAGCAGTGTGGAACAGGGGGAGACAGATACGCAGTATTTT,CASSVEQGETDTQYF
TRBV11-2,.,TRBJ1-1,.,TGTGCCAGCAGCTTCAGGGTAAGCGCTGAAGCTTTCTTT,CASSFRVSAEAFF
TRBV30,.,TRBJ2-7,.,TGTGCCTGGAGTCCCAGTGTGGGGGCCGAGCAGTACTTC,CAWSPSVGAEQYF
TRBV7-9,few,TRBJ2-1,.,TGTGCCAGCAGCTTAGTAAATGGCTTTGAGCAGTTCTTC,CASSLVNGFEQFF
TRBV4-2,.,TRBJ1-4,.,TGTGCCAGCAGCCTCGAATGGCGGGGGGCTGTTGAAAAACTGTTTTTT,CASSLEWRGAVEKLFF
TRBV29-1,few,TRBJ2-7,.,TGCAGCGTCGAGAGCATGAATGAGCAGTACTTC,CSVESMNEQYF
TRBV13,.,TRBJ2-7,.,TGTGCCAGCAGCGCCACAGGCTCCTACGAGCAGTACTTC,CASSATGSYEQYF